The 23 T cell receptor beta chains in this list originate from one sample, sequenced in a study of T cell responses to AZD1222 COVID-19 vaccine. Clones were sequenced by immunoSEQ multiplex PCR, and TCRdb holds only the in-frame ones, with some missing. In the table there are some 140,000 clones, around 89% of which are singletons. Sequenced here: peripheral blood, sampled 28 days after the second AZD1222 dose. The receptors were sampled from an adult who received the AZD1222 COVID-19 vaccine.

The chain joins TRBV19 to TRBJ2-1, with D perhaps matching TRBD1 (5 bases). The CDR3 has 13 residues. Germline lookup yields CDR1 LNHDA and CDR2 SQIVND (reference sequence). V was cut by 4 bases and J by 8 bases, with 12 bases left in between. DNA for the CDR3: TGTGCCAGTAGTAAGGACACTTGGTATGAGCAGTTCTTC. Its translation: CASSKDTWYEQFF.

This clone was found a few times. The CDR3 DNA is TGTGCCAGCTCACCCCTTGGAGAGCCCCAGCATTTT. Translating gives CASSPLGEPQHF. The chain combines TRBV18 with TRBJ1-5; D unclear. Looked up from germline, CDR1 is KGHSH and CDR2 is LQKENI. V was trimmed by 3 bases and J by 8 bases, leaving 8 bases between them. The CDR3 has 12 amino acids.

The J gene is TRBJ2-7, the V gene TRBV7-2, with D possibly being TRBD2 (6 bases). CDR1 is SGHTA and CDR2 is FQGNSA in the germline V gene. The CDR3 spans 15 residues. V was cut by 6 bases and J by 2 bases, with 17 bases left in between. The CDR3 sequence is CASRRDRDFPYEQYF. CDR3 nucleotide sequence: TGTGCCAGCAGAAGAGATCGGGACTTTCCCTACGAGCAGTACTTC.

V usage is TRBV10-1 and J usage is TRBJ1-5; D is uncertain. The CDR3 is made up of 14 amino acids. The germline gives CDR1 WNHNN, CDR2 SYGVQD (reference sequence). Between the trimmed V and J ends, which lost 6 bases and 1 base, there was a span of 10 bases. The CDR3 protein is CASSPGGSNQPQHF. The CDR3 DNA is TGCGCCAGCAGCCCCGGCGGGAGCAATCAGCCCCAGCATTTT.

This clone has just a few counts. This chain joins TRBV15 and TRBJ2-7; unclear D gene. The CDR3 length is 14 residues. Germline V gene data show CDR1 as LNHNV and CDR2 as YYDKDF (reference sequence). V shed 1 base and J shed 3 bases, with 10 bases lying between them. CDR3 nucleotide sequence: TGTGCCACCAGCAGAGGTCGAAAGGACTACGAGCAGTACTTC. As protein: CATSRGRKDYEQYF.

The V gene is TRBV11-2, the J gene TRBJ2-5; D is unclear. The germline V gene encodes CDR1 SGHAT and CDR2 FQNNGV. The length of the CDR3 is 13 residues. The V and J ends lost 4 bases and 5 bases respectively, with 11 bases between them. This CDR3 is CASSWASEETQYF. CDR3 bases: TGTGCCAGCAGCTGGGCCTCGGAGGAGACCCAGTACTTC.

The rearrangement joins TRBV6-5 to TRBJ1-6, with a possible D match to TRBD1 (6 bases). The CDR3 loop spans 14 amino acids. The germline V gene encodes CDR1 MNHEY and CDR2 SVGAGI. V dropped 8 bases and J dropped 10 bases, with 18 bases sitting between them. The chain's CDR3 is CASGRGQAWSPLHF. The CDR3, as DNA: TGTGCCAGCGGACGGGGGCAGGCTTGGTCACCCCTCCACTTT.

This clone was detected a few times. The chain carries TRBV5-4 and TRBJ2-7, with D perhaps matching TRBD1 (6 bases). The CDR3 loop spans 16 amino acids. V was trimmed by 4 bases and J by 4 bases, leaving 21 bases between them. Per germline, CDR1 SGHNT and CDR2 YYREEE (reference sequence). Here the CDR3 reads CASSGTSGTSLYEQYF. The CDR3 DNA reads as TGTGCCAGCAGCGGGACCTCCGGGACATCCCTTTACGAGCAGTACTTC. The variable domain in full, with the rest retrieved from reference TRBV5-4 and TRBJ2-7, is ETGVTQSPTHLIKTRGQQVTLRCSSQSGHNTVSWYQQALGQGPQFIFQYYREEENGRGNFPPRFSGLQFPNYSSELNVNALELDDSALYLCASSGTSGTSLYEQYFGPGTRLTVT.

The chain links TRBV2 to TRBJ1-2; 7 nucleotides line up with TRBD1. Germline CDR1 and CDR2: SNHLY and FYNNEI. The CDR3 is made up of 15 amino acids. V trimming: 7 bases; J trimming: 4 bases; junction bases outside the gene matches: 12. The CDR3 DNA is TGTGCCAGCATTGGCTTACAGGGGCGCACCTATGGCTACACCTTC. This translates into CASIGLQGRTYGYTF. The variable domain in full, completed from reference TRBV2 and TRBJ1-2, reads EPEVTQTPSHQVTQMGQEVILRCVPISNHLYFYWYRQILGQKVEFLVSFYNNEISEKSEIFDDQFSVERPDGSNFTLKIRSTKLEDSAMYFCASIGLQGRTYGYTFGSGTRLTVV.

The chain uses TRBV19 and TRBJ1-1; D might be TRBD1 (6 bases). V was clipped by 1 base and J by 5 bases, with 14 bases between them. Germline CDR1 reads LNHDA; CDR2 reads SQIVND (reference sequence). This CDR3 has 15 amino acids. This CDR3 is CASSIGTGIGTEAFF. CDR3 bases: TGTGCCAGTAGTATAGGAACAGGGATAGGAACTGAAGCTTTCTTT.

This clone was seen a handful of times. V and J are TRBV4-1 and TRBJ1-6; 7 bases are shared with TRBD1. V trimming: 0 bases; J trimming: 8 bases; junction bases outside the gene matches: 4. This CDR3 is built from 15 residues. Germline-derived CDR1 and CDR2 are MGHRA and YSYEKL. The CDR3 sequence is CASSQDRGVDSPLHF. The CDR3, as DNA: TGCGCCAGCAGCCAAGACAGGGGGGTAGATTCACCCCTCCACTTT.

This chain links TRBV7-3 with TRBJ1-2; 7 bases agree with TRBD1. V gave up 5 bases and J gave up 2 bases; unmatched junction bases: 2. The CDR3 length is 13 residues. The germline CDR1 and CDR2 sequences are SGHTA and FQGTGA. The CDR3 DNA reads TGTGCCAGCAGCGCGGGACAGAACTATGGCTACACCTTC. This gives the protein CASSAGQNYGYTF.

This chain connects TRBV6-5 to TRBJ1-1; D unresolved. This CDR3 region has 12 residues. The V gene lost 6 bases and the J gene lost 0 bases, with 5 bases spanning the gap. CDR1 is MNHEY, CDR2 SVGAGI, per germline. Written as DNA, the CDR3 is TGTGCCAGCAGCCGCATGAACACTGAAGCTTTCTTT. It yields the protein CASSRMNTEAFF.

The chain combines TRBV27 with TRBJ2-1; 7 bases are shared with TRBD1. This CDR3 comprises 14 residues. Germline V lookup: CDR1 MNHEY, CDR2 SMNVEV (reference sequence). Trimming took 5 bases from V and 1 from J; bases not matched to a gene: 2. The CDR3 protein is CASSQGDSYNEQFF. DNA for the CDR3: TGTGCCAGCAGTCAGGGGGATTCCTACAATGAGCAGTTCTTC.

The chain joins TRBV7-3 to TRBJ2-1; possibly TRBD1 for D (5 bases). The CDR3 contains 13 residues. V gave up 1 base and J gave up 14 bases, with 15 bases separating them. In germline, CDR1 is SGHTA, CDR2 FQGTGA. CDR3 nucleotide sequence: TGTGCCAGCAGCTTAAATGTCGACAGCCCTAAGTTCTTC. This translates into CASSLNVDSPKFF.

The rearrangement joins TRBV6-2 or TRBV6-3 to TRBJ1-5; 8 positions match TRBD1. Germline CDR1 MNHEY, CDR2 SVGEGT. This CDR3 comprises 14 residues. V dropped 4 bases and J dropped 7; count of bases not matched to a gene: 6. CDR3 residues: CASSWQGAGQPQHF. The CDR3 DNA follows: TGTGCCAGCAGTTGGCAGGGGGCAGGACAGCCCCAGCATTTT.

This chain joins TRBV4-1 and TRBJ1-4, with TRBD1 identical over 11 bases. The junction had 6 bases not matched to a gene; V was cut back by 3 bases and J by 3 bases. Germline V CDR1 and CDR2: MGHRA, YSYEKL. This CDR3 spans 17 amino acids. In DNA form, the CDR3 reads TGCGCCAGCAGCCAGAGGGACAGGGGGATAGCTAATGAAAAACTGTTTTTT. Translating it yields CASSQRDRGIANEKLFF.

The V call is TRBV19, the J call TRBJ1-2, with 7 positions matching TRBD1. CDR3 length: 19 amino acids. With V trimmed by 6 bases and J by 0 bases, 19 bases remained unmatched. CDR1 LNHDA and CDR2 SQIVND come from the germline V gene (reference sequence). The CDR3 region has the DNA TGTGCCAGTAGCCGGGCTGCCGGGACAGCGGAATCCTCTAACTATGGCTACACCTTC. Translating gives CASSRAAGTAESSNYGYTF.

CDR3 nucleotides: TGTGCCAGCAGCTTAGGGGGCAGGCTGTCCTACGAGCAGTACTTC. Translated: CASSLGGRLSYEQYF. The chain couples TRBV7-9 to TRBJ2-7; a weak D match, TRBD1 (5 bases). The length of the CDR3 is 15 residues. The germline gives CDR1 SEHNR, CDR2 FQNEAQ (reference sequence). V gave up 1 base and J gave up 1 base, with 11 bases separating them.

This chain links TRBV5-8 with TRBJ2-2; TRBD2 aligns across 7 bases. Unmatched junction bases numbered 10, after V lost 4 bases and J lost 1 base. CDR1 is SGHTS, CDR2 YDEGEE, per germline. CDR3 length equals 17 residues. Here the CDR3 DNA reads TGTGCCAGCAGCAAGAGCGAGTCTAGCGGGAACACCGGGGAGCTGTTTTTT. It encodes CASSKSESSGNTGELFF.

This clone showed up just a few times. V is TRBV5-1 and J is TRBJ2-7; 8 bases map to TRBD1. CDR3 size: 15 residues. Per the germline V gene, CDR1 is SGHRS and CDR2 is YFSETQ. Germline trimming cut 4 bases from V and 5 bases from J; bases unmatched to any gene: 11. CDR3 residues: CASSAGQGLLNEQYF. For the CDR3, the DNA is TGCGCCAGCAGCGCCGGACAGGGCCTCCTTAACGAGCAGTACTTC.

The rearrangement uses TRBV6-2 or TRBV6-3 and TRBJ2-2, with TRBD1 matching over 8 bases. Germline V gene sequence: CDR1 MNHEY, CDR2 SVGEGT. J lost 6 bases, V lost 0 bases, and 9 bases had no gene match. The CDR3 is 17 amino acids. The CDR3 sequence: CASSYSDRDRWAGELFF. The CDR3 nucleotides are TGTGCCAGCAGTTACTCAGACCGGGACAGGTGGGCCGGGGAGCTGTTTTTT.

The chain links TRBV30 to TRBJ1-5; 7 bases are a match to TRBD1. In germline, CDR1 is GTSNPN, CDR2 SVGIG (reference sequence). Trimming removed 2 bases from V and 7 bases from J; junction bases left unmatched: 8. The CDR3 spans 14 residues. The CDR3 reads CAWSTRQGGQPQHF. The CDR3 DNA is TGTGCCTGGAGTACCCGACAGGGAGGCCAGCCCCAGCATTTT.